The 21 T cell receptor beta chains listed next were all sequenced from one sample in a study of shared clonotypes between healthy human individuals. The assay was immunoSEQ multiplex PCR, and TCRdb's table has in-frame clones only and misses some. The sample consists of 2 million to 3 million clones, roughly 93% of them appearing once. Sequencing used naive CD4+ T cells from PBMCs. Subset of the sample: CD45RA+ positively selected. These TCRs come from a man aged 18 to 30 in good health. Some clones in this sample may be carry-over from other donors' samples.

For this clone: One end of the junction is discordant with germline, which a read error may explain. Within the sample, other DNA sequences also encode this same CDR3. The chain recombines TRBV5-1 with TRBJ2-7, with a tentative D call TRBD2 (5 bases). From germline, CDR1 is SGHRS and CDR2 YFSETQ. CDR3 size: 14 residues. Here the CDR3 reads CASSSASKAYEQYF. The CDR3 DNA follows: TGCGCCAGTAGCTCCGCTAGCAAGGCCTACGAGCAGTACTTC.

The genes are TRBV7-3 and TRBJ2-7; D not certain. CDR3 size: 15 residues. The V gene lost 5 bases and the J gene lost 3 bases, with 17 bases spanning the gap. Germline V gene sequence: CDR1 SGHTA, CDR2 FQGTGA. The CDR3 is CASSPDGRAGYEQYF. CDR3 nucleotides: TGTGCCAGCAGCCCGGACGGTCGGGCAGGCTACGAGCAGTACTTC.

J is TRBJ2-1 and V is TRBV19; no firm D call. Germline assignment: CDR1 LNHDA and CDR2 SQIVND (reference sequence). V lost 5 bases to trimming and J lost 6 bases, with 11 bases between them. The CDR3 extends over 13 amino acids. The CDR3 nucleotides read TGTGCCAGTAGTTCTTTTCGCGCCAATGAGCAGTTCTTC. Its translation: CASSSFRANEQFF.

The genes are TRBV5-1 and TRBJ2-7; 10 nucleotides match TRBD2. The CDR3 totals 15 residues. With V trimmed by 6 bases and J by 6 bases, 12 bases remained unmatched. CDR1 SGHRS and CDR2 YFSETQ come from the germline V gene. The CDR3 sequence is CASKVELAGEVEQYF. The CDR3 bases are TGCGCCAGCAAGGTCGAGCTAGCGGGAGAAGTCGAGCAGTACTTC.

This clone was found once. V and J are TRBV7-9 and TRBJ1-1; the match to TRBD1 covers 7 bases. This CDR3 is 18 amino acids long. Germline CDR1 reads SEHNR; CDR2 reads FQNEAQ (reference sequence). The junction had 16 bases not matched to a gene; V was cut back by 5 bases and J by 1 base. CDR3 region: CASSPPTGASLGNTEAFF. DNA for the CDR3: TGTGCCAGCAGCCCCCCTACAGGGGCCTCGCTCGGGAACACTGAAGCTTTCTTT. Full variable domain (remainder filled in from reference TRBV7-9 and TRBJ1-1): DTGVSQNPRHKITKRGQNVTFRCDPISEHNRLYWYRQTLGQGPEFLTYFQNEAQLEKSRLLSDRFSAERPKGSFSTLEIQRTEQGDSAMYLCASSPPTGASLGNTEAFFGQGTRLTVV.

This sequence joins TRBV4-2 and TRBJ2-3, with D unresolved. Germline CDR1 reads LGHNA; CDR2 reads YNFKEQ. V gave up 1 base and J gave up 5 bases, with 13 bases separating them. CDR3 length: 15 residues. The CDR3 region has the DNA TGTGCCAGCAGCCAAGTTTCGGCCGACGGAGATACGCAGTATTTT. Its translation is CASSQVSADGDTQYF.

The chain is built from TRBV28 and TRBJ2-5, with D possibly matching TRBD2 (5 bases). Trimming shortened V by 5 bases and J by 4 bases, and 17 bases separated the two germline ends. The V gene's germline CDR1 is MDHEN and CDR2 SYDVKM. This CDR3 comprises 15 residues. This CDR3 reads CASSRSGSTAETQYF. The DNA for the CDR3 is TGTGCCAGCAGTCGTTCGGGGTCCACCGCAGAGACCCAGTACTTC.

The CDR3 reads CASSFRGLGSGEQYF. For the CDR3, the DNA is TGTGCCAGCAGTTTTCGCGGACTAGGATCGGGCGAGCAGTACTTC. The chain links TRBV27 to TRBJ2-7, with 7 bases that match TRBD2. Germline V gene data show CDR1 as MNHEY and CDR2 as SMNVEV (reference sequence). V lost 3 bases to trimming and J lost 6 bases; unmatched junction nucleotides: 11. The CDR3 is 15 residues long.

The chain joins TRBV5-1 to TRBJ1-1; 9 bases match TRBD1. Germline CDR1 is SGHRS and CDR2 is YFSETQ. The V and J ends lost 5 bases and 5 bases, in that order; junction bases with no gene match: 7. This CDR3 has 14 amino acids. CDR3 bases: TGCGCCAGCAGACCTGGGACAGGGCGAACTGAAGCTTTCTTT. Translating gives CASRPGTGRTEAFF.

Turning to this clone: In the same sample, other DNA sequences code for this CDR3. The rearrangement uses TRBV7-9 and TRBJ2-5; 10 positions match TRBD1. Germline assignment: CDR1 SEHNR and CDR2 FQNEAQ (reference sequence). There are 16 residues in the CDR3. V trimming: 1 base; J trimming: 1 base; junction bases outside the gene matches: 3. The DNA of the CDR3 is TGTGCCAGCAGCTTAGGGGACAGGGGACCCCAAGAGACCCAGTACTTC. Translated: CASSLGDRGPQETQYF.

V usage is TRBV6-1 and J usage is TRBJ1-2; D gene ambiguous. The CDR3 has 15 residues. Germline CDR1 is MNHNS and CDR2 is SASEGT. Trimming cost V 3 bases and J 2 bases, with 13 bases left between them. CDR3 in DNA: TGTGCCAGCAGTGACCTGCCCAGGCCCAACTATGGCTACACCTTC. Translation gives CASSDLPRPNYGYTF.

Concerning this clone: One end of the junction does not line up with germline, which may come from a read error. The chain recombines TRBV5-5 with TRBJ1-2, with D perhaps TRBD1 (6 bases). This CDR3 is 12 amino acids long. The germline V gene has CDR1 SGHKS and CDR2 YYEKEE (reference sequence). The CDR3 DNA follows: TGTGCCAGCAGCGACCCGTCCCCGACAGGAGGCTTC. Residues: CASSDPSPTGGF.

This sequence joins TRBV19 and TRBJ2-7, with TRBD2 as a possible D gene (5 bases). Germline-derived CDR1 and CDR2 are LNHDA and SQIVND (reference sequence). V was pared by 5 bases and J by 8 bases, with 19 bases between. This CDR3 is 14 amino acids long. For the CDR3, the DNA is TGTGCCAGTAGTTTCGACATCGGGGTTGGCAAGCAGTACTTC. This gives the protein CASSFDIGVGKQYF. Looking up the rest from reference TRBV19 and TRBJ2-7 gives the full variable domain: DGGITQSPKYLFRKEGQNVTLSCEQNLNHDAMYWYRQDPGQGLRLIYYSQIVNDFQKGDIAEGYSVSREKKESFPLTVTSAQKNPTAFYLCASSFDIGVGKQYFGPGTRLTVT.

J is TRBJ2-5 and V is TRBV9; TRBD2 matches 13 bases. The germline gives CDR1 SGDLS, CDR2 YYNGEE. Unmatched junction bases numbered 7, after V lost 3 bases and J lost 5 bases. This CDR3 contains 16 residues. CDR3 bases: TGTGCCAGCAGCGGTACTAGCGGGAGGGCCTTGGAGACCCAGTACTTC. Translated: CASSGTSGRALETQYF.

The CDR3 DNA follows: TGTGCCAGCAGCTTATTCCGAGGGAGGTCCGAGCAGTACTTC. Protein sequence: CASSLFRGRSEQYF. This chain links TRBV7-2 with TRBJ2-7, with a possible D match to TRBD2 (6 bases). Germline assignment: CDR1 SGHTA and CDR2 FQGNSA. V was cut by 2 bases and J by 6 bases, with 14 bases left in between. The CDR3 is 14 residues long.

This chain links TRBV19 with TRBJ1-2, with 11 bases lining up with TRBD1. Looked up from germline, CDR1 is LNHDA and CDR2 is SQIVND (reference sequence). The V gene end was trimmed by 9 bases and the J gene end by 6 bases; junction bases not matched to a gene: 9. The CDR3 totals 14 residues. The CDR3 here is CASTLDRGQNGYTF. DNA of the CDR3: TGTGCCAGCACGCTGGACAGGGGGCAAAATGGCTACACCTTC.

The V gene is TRBV15, the J gene TRBJ1-4; the match to TRBD1 covers 10 bases. Germline lookup yields CDR1 LNHNV and CDR2 YYDKDF (reference sequence). J was trimmed by 4 bases and V by 4 bases; bases with no gene match: 3. The CDR3 is made up of 15 amino acids. In DNA, the CDR3 is TGTGCCACCAGCACCCGGACAGGGGGTAATGAAAAACTGTTTTTT. The encoded protein is CATSTRTGGNEKLFF.

This rearrangement joins TRBV7-9 to TRBJ1-2; 8 bases fit TRBD1. The CDR3 is made up of 13 amino acids. Germline-derived CDR1 and CDR2 are SEHNR and FQNEAQ (reference sequence). V dropped 5 bases and J dropped 8; count of bases not matched to a gene: 7. In DNA, the CDR3 is TGTGCCAGCAGCCCCGGACAGGGTCGAGGCTACACCTTC. Its translation is CASSPGQGRGYTF.

The chain employs TRBV6-5 and TRBJ1-4; D remains ambiguous. This CDR3 contains 15 residues. The germline CDR1 and CDR2 sequences are MNHEY and SVGAGI. Trimming shortened V by 0 bases and J by 0 bases, and 5 bases separated the two germline ends. The CDR3 DNA reads as TGTGCCAGCAGTTACTCGACACCAACTAATGAAAAACTGTTTTTT. This encodes CASSYSTPTNEKLFF.

The genes are TRBV2 and TRBJ2-7; 7 bases fit TRBD1. In germline, CDR1 is SNHLY, CDR2 FYNNEI. V dropped 3 bases and J dropped 7; count of bases not matched to a gene: 9. CDR3 length: 14 amino acids. The CDR3 region has the DNA TGTGCCAGCAGTGACCCCTCAGGGGGTCGGGAGCAGTACTTC. Translated: CASSDPSGGREQYF.

This chain connects TRBV10-3 to TRBJ1-1, with 7 bases identical to TRBD1. CDR1 and CDR2 from the germline V gene are ENHRY and SYGVKD. The CDR3 consists of 13 residues. With 7 bases clipped from V and 4 bases from J, the junction kept 6 bases outside the gene matches. This CDR3 is CAINKAGGTEAFF. The CDR3 DNA sequence: TGTGCCATCAACAAGGCAGGGGGCACTGAAGCTTTCTTT.